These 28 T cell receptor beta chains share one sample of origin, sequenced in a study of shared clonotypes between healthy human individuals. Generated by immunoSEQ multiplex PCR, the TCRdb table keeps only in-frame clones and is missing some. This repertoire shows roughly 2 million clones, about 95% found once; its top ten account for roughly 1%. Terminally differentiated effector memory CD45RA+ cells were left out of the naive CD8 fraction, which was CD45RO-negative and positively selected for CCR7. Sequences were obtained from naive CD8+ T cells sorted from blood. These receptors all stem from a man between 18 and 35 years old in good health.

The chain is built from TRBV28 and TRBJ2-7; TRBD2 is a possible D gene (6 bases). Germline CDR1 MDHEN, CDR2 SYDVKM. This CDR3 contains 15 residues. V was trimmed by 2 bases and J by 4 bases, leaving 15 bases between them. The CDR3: CASSLGRELLYEQYF. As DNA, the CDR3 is TGTGCCAGCAGTTTAGGACGGGAGCTCTTGTACGAGCAGTACTTC. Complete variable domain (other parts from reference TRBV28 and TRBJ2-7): DVKVTQSSRYLVKRTGEKVFLECVQDMDHENMFWYRQDPGLGLRLIYFSYDVKMKEKGDIPEGYSVSREKKERFSLILESASTNQTSMYLCASSLGRELLYEQYFGPGTRLTVT.

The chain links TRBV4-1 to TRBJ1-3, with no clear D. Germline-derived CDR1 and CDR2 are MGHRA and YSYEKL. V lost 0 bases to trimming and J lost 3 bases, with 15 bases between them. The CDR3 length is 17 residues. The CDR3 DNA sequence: TGCGCCAGCAGCCAAGACGGGATGACGGGATTTGGAAACACCATATATTTT. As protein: CASSQDGMTGFGNTIYF.

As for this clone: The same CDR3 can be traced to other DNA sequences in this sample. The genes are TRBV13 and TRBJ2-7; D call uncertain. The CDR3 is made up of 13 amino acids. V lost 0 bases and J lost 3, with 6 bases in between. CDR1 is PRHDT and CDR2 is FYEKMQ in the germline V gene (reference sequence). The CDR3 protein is CASSLGTSYEQYF. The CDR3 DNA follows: TGTGCCAGCAGCTTAGGCACGAGCTACGAGCAGTACTTC.

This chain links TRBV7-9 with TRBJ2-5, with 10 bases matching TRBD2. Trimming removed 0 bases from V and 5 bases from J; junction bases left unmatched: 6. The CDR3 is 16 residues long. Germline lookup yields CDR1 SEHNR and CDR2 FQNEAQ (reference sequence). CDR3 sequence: CASSLALAGDGETQYF. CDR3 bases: TGTGCCAGCAGCTTAGCGCTAGCGGGAGACGGGGAGACCCAGTACTTC.

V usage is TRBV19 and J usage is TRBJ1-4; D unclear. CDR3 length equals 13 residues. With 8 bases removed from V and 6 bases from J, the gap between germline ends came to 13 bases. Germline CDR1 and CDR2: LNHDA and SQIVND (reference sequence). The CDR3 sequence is CASSTDAHEKLFF. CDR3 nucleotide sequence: TGTGCCAGTTCTACGGACGCCCATGAAAAACTGTTTTTT.

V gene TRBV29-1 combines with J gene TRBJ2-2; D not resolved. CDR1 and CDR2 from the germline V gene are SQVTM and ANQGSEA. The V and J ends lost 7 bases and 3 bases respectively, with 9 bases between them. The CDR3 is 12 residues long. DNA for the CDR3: TGCAGCGCCCCTAGTTACACCGGGGAGCTGTTTTTT. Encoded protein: CSAPSYTGELFF.

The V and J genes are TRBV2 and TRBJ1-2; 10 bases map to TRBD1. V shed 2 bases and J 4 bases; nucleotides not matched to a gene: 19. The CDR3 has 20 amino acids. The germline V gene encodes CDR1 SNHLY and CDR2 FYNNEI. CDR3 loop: CASSEPDGGTGAPLTYGYTF. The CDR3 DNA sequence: TGTGCCAGCAGTGAACCTGACGGCGGGACAGGGGCGCCCCTTACCTATGGCTACACCTTC.

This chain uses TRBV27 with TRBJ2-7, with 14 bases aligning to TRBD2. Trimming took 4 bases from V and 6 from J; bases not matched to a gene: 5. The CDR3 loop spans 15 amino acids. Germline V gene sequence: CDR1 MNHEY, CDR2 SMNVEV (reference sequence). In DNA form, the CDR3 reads TGTGCCAGCAGTTCCGGGACTAGCGGGAGTCGCGAGCAGTACTTC. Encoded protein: CASSSGTSGSREQYF.

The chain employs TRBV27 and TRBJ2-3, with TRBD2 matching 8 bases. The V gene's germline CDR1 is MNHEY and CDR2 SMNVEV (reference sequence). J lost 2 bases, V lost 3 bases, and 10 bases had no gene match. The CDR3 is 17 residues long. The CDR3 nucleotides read TGTGCCAGCAGTTTTCCCTCCCGGGGGGGGTTCACAGATACGCAGTATTTT. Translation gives CASSFPSRGGFTDTQYF.

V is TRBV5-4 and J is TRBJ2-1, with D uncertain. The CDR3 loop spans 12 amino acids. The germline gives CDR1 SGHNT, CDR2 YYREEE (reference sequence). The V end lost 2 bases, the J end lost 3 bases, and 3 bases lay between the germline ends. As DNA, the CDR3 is TGTGCCAGCAGCTTTAACTACAATGAGCAGTTCTTC. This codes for CASSFNYNEQFF.

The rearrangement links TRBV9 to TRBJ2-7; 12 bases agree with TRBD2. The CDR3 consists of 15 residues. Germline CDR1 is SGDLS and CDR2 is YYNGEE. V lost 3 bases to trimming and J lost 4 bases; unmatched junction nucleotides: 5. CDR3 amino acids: CASSADTSGRYEQYF. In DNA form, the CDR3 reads TGTGCCAGCAGCGCCGATACTAGCGGGAGGTACGAGCAGTACTTC.

The CDR3 protein is CASSPAGRTDTQYF. Written as DNA, the CDR3 is TGTGCCAGCAGCCCAGCGGGGCGGACAGATACGCAGTATTTT. V and J are TRBV7-9 and TRBJ2-3; 7 positions match TRBD2. There are 14 residues in the CDR3. The V and J ends lost 5 bases and 3 bases, in that order; junction bases with no gene match: 5. Germline assignment: CDR1 SEHNR and CDR2 FQNEAQ (reference sequence).

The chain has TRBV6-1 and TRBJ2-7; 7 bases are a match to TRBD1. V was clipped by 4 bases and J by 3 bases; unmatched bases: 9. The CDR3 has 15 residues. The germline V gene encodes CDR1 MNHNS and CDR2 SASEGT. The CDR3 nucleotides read TGTGCCAGCAGTGTCATCACAGGGGATTACTACGAGCAGTACTTC. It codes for CASSVITGDYYEQYF.

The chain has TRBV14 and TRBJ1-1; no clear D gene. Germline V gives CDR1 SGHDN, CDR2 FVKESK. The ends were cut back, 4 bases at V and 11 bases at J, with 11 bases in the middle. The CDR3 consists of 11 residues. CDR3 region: CASSPKRVAFF. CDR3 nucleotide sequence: TGTGCCAGCAGCCCAAAAAGGGTGGCTTTCTTT.

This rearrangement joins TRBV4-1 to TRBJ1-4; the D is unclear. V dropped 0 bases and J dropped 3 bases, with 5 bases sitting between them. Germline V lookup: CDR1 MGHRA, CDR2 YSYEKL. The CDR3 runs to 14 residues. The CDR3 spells CASSQDVPNEKLFF. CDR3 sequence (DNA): TGCGCCAGCAGCCAAGATGTGCCTAATGAAAAACTGTTTTTT.

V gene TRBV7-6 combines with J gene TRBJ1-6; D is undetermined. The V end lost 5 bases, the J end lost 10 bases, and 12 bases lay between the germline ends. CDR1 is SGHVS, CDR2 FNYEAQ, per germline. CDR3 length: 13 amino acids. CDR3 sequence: CASSEGPRSPLHF. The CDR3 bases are TGTGCCAGCAGCGAAGGGCCGCGGTCACCCCTCCACTTT.

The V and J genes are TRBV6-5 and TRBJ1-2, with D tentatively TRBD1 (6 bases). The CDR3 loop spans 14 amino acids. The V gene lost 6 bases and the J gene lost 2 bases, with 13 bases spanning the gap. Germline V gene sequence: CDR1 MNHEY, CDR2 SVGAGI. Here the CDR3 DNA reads TGTGCCAGCAGGGACGGGACAACGAACTATGGCTACACCTTC. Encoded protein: CASRDGTTNYGYTF.

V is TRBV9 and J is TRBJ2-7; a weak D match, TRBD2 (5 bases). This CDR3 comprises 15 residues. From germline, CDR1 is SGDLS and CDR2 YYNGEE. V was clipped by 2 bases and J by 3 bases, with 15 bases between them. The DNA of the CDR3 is TGTGCCAGCAGCGTCTCTGGACTCGGAAACTACGAGCAGTACTTC. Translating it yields CASSVSGLGNYEQYF.

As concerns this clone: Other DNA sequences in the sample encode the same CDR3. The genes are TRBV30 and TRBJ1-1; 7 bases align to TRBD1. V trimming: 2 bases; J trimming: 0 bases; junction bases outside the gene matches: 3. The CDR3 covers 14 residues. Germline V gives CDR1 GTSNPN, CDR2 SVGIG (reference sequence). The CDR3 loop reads CAWSTGQMNTEAFF. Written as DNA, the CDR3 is TGTGCCTGGAGTACGGGACAGATGAACACTGAAGCTTTCTTT.

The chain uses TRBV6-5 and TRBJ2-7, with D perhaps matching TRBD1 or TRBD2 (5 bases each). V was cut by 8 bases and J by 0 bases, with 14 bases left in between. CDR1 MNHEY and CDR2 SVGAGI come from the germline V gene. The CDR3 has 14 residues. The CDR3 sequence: CASGTTDFSYEQYF. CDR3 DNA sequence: TGTGCCAGCGGGACGACAGATTTCTCCTACGAGCAGTACTTC.

For the CDR3, the DNA is TGTGCCAGCAGTTACGAAACAGGGTCCGTACGGAATGAGCAGTTCTTC. The encoded protein is CASSYETGSVRNEQFF. The chain employs TRBV6-6 and TRBJ2-1; maybe TRBD1 (6 bases). V lost 2 bases and J 7 bases, leaving 18 bases between the germline ends. This CDR3 has 16 residues. The germline CDR1 and CDR2 sequences are MNHNY and SVGAGI (reference sequence).

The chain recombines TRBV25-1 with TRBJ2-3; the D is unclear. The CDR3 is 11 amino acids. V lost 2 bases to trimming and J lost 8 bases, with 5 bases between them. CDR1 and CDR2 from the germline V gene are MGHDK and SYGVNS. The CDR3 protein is CASSEGVTQYF. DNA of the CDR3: TGTGCCAGCAGTGAAGGAGTTACGCAGTATTTT.

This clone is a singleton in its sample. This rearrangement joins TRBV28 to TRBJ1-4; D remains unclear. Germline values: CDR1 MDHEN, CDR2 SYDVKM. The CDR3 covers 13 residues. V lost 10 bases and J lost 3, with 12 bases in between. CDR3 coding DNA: TGTGCCACCCATATAGCGCCTAATGAAAAACTGTTTTTT. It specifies CATHIAPNEKLFF.

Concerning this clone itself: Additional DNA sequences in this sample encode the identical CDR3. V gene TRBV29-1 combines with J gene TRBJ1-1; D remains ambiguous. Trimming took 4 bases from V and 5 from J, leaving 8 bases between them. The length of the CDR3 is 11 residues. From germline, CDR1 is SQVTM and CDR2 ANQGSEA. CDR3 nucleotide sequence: TGCAGCGTTGTACTGGGAACTGAAGCTTTCTTT. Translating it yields CSVVLGTEAFF.

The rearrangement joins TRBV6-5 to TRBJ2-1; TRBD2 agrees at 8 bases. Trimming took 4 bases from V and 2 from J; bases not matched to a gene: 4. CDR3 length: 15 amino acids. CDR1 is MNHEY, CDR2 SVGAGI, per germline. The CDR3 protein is CASSSSGLPYNEQFF. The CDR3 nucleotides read TGTGCCAGCAGTTCTAGCGGGTTGCCCTACAATGAGCAGTTCTTC.

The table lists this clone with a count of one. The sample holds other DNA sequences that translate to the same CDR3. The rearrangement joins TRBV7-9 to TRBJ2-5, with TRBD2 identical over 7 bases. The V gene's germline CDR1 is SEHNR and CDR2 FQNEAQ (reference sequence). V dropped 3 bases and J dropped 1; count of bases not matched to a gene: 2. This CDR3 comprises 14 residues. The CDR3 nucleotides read TGTGCCAGCAGCTTCTTAGCGGGCCAAGAGACCCAGTACTTC. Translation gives CASSFLAGQETQYF. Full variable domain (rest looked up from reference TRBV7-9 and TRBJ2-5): DTGVSQNPRHKITKRGQNVTFRCDPISEHNRLYWYRQTLGQGPEFLTYFQNEAQLEKSRLLSDRFSAERPKGSFSTLEIQRTEQGDSAMYLCASSFLAGQETQYFGPGTRLLVL.

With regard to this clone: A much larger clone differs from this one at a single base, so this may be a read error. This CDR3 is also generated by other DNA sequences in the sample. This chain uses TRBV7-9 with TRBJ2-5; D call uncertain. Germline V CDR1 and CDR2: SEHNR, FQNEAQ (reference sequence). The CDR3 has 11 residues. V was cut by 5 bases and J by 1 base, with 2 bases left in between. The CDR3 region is CASSIQETQYF. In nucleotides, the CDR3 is TGTGCCAGCAGCATCCAAGAGACCCAGTACTTC. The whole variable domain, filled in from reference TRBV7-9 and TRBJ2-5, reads DTGVSQNPRHKITKRGQNVTFRCDPISEHNRLYWYRQTLGQGPEFLTYFQNEAQLEKSRLLSDRFSAERPKGSFSTLEIQRTEQGDSAMYLCASSIQETQYFGPGTRLLVL.

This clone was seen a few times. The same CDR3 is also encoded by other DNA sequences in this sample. Here the CDR3 reads CASSLAGEQYF. DNA for the CDR3: TGTGCCAGCAGCTTAGCCGGGGAGCAGTACTTC. The chain recombines TRBV7-8 with TRBJ2-7; D uncertain. The CDR3 length is 11 residues. The germline gives CDR1 SGHVS, CDR2 FQNEAQ. Trimming stripped 0 bases from V and 7 bases from J, with 4 bases between.